Below, 4 T cell receptor beta chains from the same sample are listed, as sequenced in a study of CD8 T cells in ankylosing spondylitis. TCRdb reanalysed the 5' RACE reads using MiXCR and keeps one entry per CDR3 protein. Altogether roughly 250,000 distinct CDR3 sequences are present, over 8.5% being singletons, with the ten largest covering under 7.5%. Sequenced input: blood, either unsorted or a sorted T cell fraction (not recorded which). These receptors were taken from a male donor with ankylosing spondylitis or in good health (not recorded which).

This clonotype was found many times. The gene calls are TRBV20-1 and TRBJ2-1, with D possibly being TRBD1 or TRBD2 (5 bases each). The V end lost 0 bases, the J end lost 15 bases, and 12 bases lay between the germline ends. CDR1 DFQATT and CDR2 SNEGSKA come from the germline V gene (reference sequence). The CDR3 spans 11 residues. The CDR3 coding sequence is TGCAGTGCTAGAGATGTGGGGGAGTTGTTCTTC. This encodes CSARDVGELFF.

This clonotype was detected ten times or more. V and J are TRBV3-1 and TRBJ2-3, with TRBD1 matching over 8 bases. This CDR3 has 15 residues. Looked up from germline, CDR1 is LGHDT and CDR2 is YNNKEL (reference sequence). Unmatched junction bases numbered 7, after V lost 2 bases and J lost 6 bases. The CDR3 DNA follows: TGTGCCAGCAGCCAAAAACAGGGGGATATTGATACGCAGTATTTT. It translates to CASSQKQGDIDTQYF.

This clonotype was seen a few times. The chain combines TRBV5-1 with TRBJ2-1; 9 bases fit TRBD1. The trim removed 1 base at V and 9 bases at J, leaving 5 bases unmatched. Germline V CDR1 and CDR2: SGHRS, YFSETQ. This CDR3 has 14 amino acids. The CDR3 DNA sequence: TGCGCCAGCAGCTTGCAGGGGACAGGGTCTGAGCAGTTCTTC. Protein sequence: CASSLQGTGSEQFF.

The V gene is TRBV6-5, the J gene TRBJ2-1; 10 bases line up with TRBD1. V shed 2 bases and J 5 bases; nucleotides not matched to a gene: 6. The CDR3 is 16 residues long. Looked up from germline, CDR1 is MNHEY and CDR2 is SVGAGI. In DNA form, the CDR3 reads TGTGCCAGCAGTTACATCCGACAGGGGGCGCACAATGAGCAGTTCTTC. It is translated as CASSYIRQGAHNEQFF.